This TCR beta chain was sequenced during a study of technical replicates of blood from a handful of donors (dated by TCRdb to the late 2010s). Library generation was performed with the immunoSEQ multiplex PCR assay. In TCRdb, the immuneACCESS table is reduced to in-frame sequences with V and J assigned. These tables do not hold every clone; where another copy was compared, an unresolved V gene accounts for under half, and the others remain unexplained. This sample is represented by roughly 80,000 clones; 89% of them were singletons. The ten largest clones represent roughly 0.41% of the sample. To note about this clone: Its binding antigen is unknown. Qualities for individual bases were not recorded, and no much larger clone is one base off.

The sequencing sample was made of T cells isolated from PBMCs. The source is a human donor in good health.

The DNA sequence is given as TGTGCCAGCAGCTCAGGTGGGGGGGTGGCGAGCGGCTACACCTTC. This translates into CASSSGGGVASGYTF. Here the chain combines TRBV7-9 and TRBJ1-2, with a tentative D gene TRBD1 over 5 matching bases. In the germline V gene (reference sequence), CDR1 corresponds to SEHNR and CDR2 to FQNEAQ. Deletion took 4 bases off V and 8 bases off J, with a span of 20 bases between the germline ends. Its CDR3 holds 15 amino acids, cysteine through phenylalanine. Only the CDR3 portion is preserved as DNA: 45 bases, with reading frame beginning at the first base.